Shown below are 20 T cell receptor beta chains from a single sample sequenced in a study of tumor-infiltrating lymphocytes in primary liver carcinoma (dated by TCRdb to about 2017). Sequencing was performed on an Illumina HiSeq 2500. A constant-region primer and ProtoScript II reverse transcriptase were used to reverse-transcribe TCRbeta-specific cDNA from around 530 ng total RNA. The TCRbeta libraries were prepared through three rounds of nested multiplex PCR following a slightly modified ARM-PCR procedure. Each of the first two PCR rounds ran for about 10 cycles using multiplex TRBV1-TRBV30 forward primers together with a Cbeta reverse primer. TCRdb handled the public reads itself, with Q25 trimming in fastp and clone calling in MiXCR, and kept productive beta chains. One record per CDR3 amino acid sequence lists the most common genes and DNA. The sample yields about 350,000 distinct CDR3 sequences; around three fifths were counted once. The top ten hold about 6% of the sample.

TRIzol reagent was used to extract blood RNA from unsorted whole blood, while the DNeasy Blood & Tissue kit provided the germline DNA. Input material: peripheral blood. The receptors stem from a middle-aged man with primary liver carcinoma and hepatitis B virus infection.

This clonotype showed up just a few times. One end of the junction does not line up with germline, which may come from a read error. The rearrangement joins TRBV7-3 to TRBJ2-1; TRBD2 matches 9 bases. The CDR3 has 17 residues. Germline CDR1 reads SGHTA; CDR2 reads FQGTGA. This chain's CDR3 is CASSLRTSESSYKEQFF. Written as DNA, the CDR3 is TGTGCCAGCAGCTTAAGGACTAGCGAGAGCTCCTACAAAGAGCAGTTCTTC.

CDR3 in amino acids: CASSFVGHSYEQYF. The CDR3 coding sequence is TGTGCCAGCAGCTTTGTGGGGCATTCCTACGAGCAGTACTTC. This chain uses TRBV11-2 with TRBJ2-7, with a tentative D call TRBD1 (5 bases). CDR3 length: 14 amino acids. Trimming stripped 3 bases from V and 1 base from J, with 10 bases between. Germline CDR1 and CDR2: SGHAT and FQNNGV.

V and J are TRBV11-2 and TRBJ2-3, with D possibly matching TRBD2 (5 bases). Germline V gene data show CDR1 as SGHAT and CDR2 as FQNNGV. The V end was cut by 6 bases, the J end by 6 bases, with 22 bases between. CDR3 length: 16 residues. CDR3 nucleotides: TGTGCCAGCAGTCAAGCCCCCGGGGTTGGGGTGGATACGCAGTATTTT. Protein product: CASSQAPGVGVDTQYF. Drawing the rest from reference TRBV11-2 and TRBJ2-3, the complete variable domain is EAGVAQSPRYKIIEKRQSVAFWCNPISGHATLYWYQQILGQGPKLLIQFQNNGVVDDSQLPKDRFSAERLKGVDSTLKIQPAKLEDSAVYLCASSQAPGVGVDTQYFGPGTRLTVL.

The chain has TRBV6-2 or TRBV6-3 and TRBJ2-3, with 7 bases fitting TRBD2. V shed 2 bases, J shed 6 bases, and the junction held 17 bases outside the gene matches. The CDR3 contains 18 residues. Per the germline V gene, CDR1 is MNHEY and CDR2 is SVGEGT. CDR3 sequence: CASSYTPGLVGGADTQYF. CDR3 DNA: TGTGCCAGCAGTTACACCCCCGGACTAGTGGGAGGTGCGGATACGCAGTATTTT.

The CDR3: CSVGDPGPAGGYEQYF. CDR3 coding DNA: TGCAGCGTTGGGGACCCCGGGCCAGCGGGAGGTTACGAGCAGTACTTC. This chain links TRBV29-1 with TRBJ2-7; 9 bases fit TRBD2. Germline CDR1 reads SQVTM; CDR2 reads ANQGSEA. There are 16 residues in the CDR3. V lost 4 bases to trimming and J lost 4 bases; unmatched junction nucleotides: 14.

This clonotype was detected ten times or more. CDR3 in amino acids: CAVRKGQGSHEQYF. CDR3 bases: TGTGCCGTCCGGAAGGGACAGGGAAGCCACGAGCAGTACTTC. The chain carries TRBV28 and TRBJ2-7; 9 positions match TRBD1. Germline CDR1 is MDHEN and CDR2 is SYDVKM. The CDR3 extends over 14 amino acids. V trimming: 11 bases; J trimming: 5 bases; junction bases outside the gene matches: 13.

There are many counts of this clonotype. This chain joins TRBV11-2 and TRBJ2-1; TRBD2 is a possible D gene (5 bases). Trimming pared 4 bases from V and 7 bases from J, leaving 20 bases between. This CDR3 is 16 amino acids long. Germline values: CDR1 SGHAT, CDR2 FQNNGV. This CDR3 is CASSYTSGRVGNEQFF. The CDR3 DNA is TGTGCCAGCAGCTATACGAGTGGGAGAGTTGGGAATGAGCAGTTCTTC.

A remark on this clonotype: A read error is possible here, since a much larger clone lies one base away. The chain employs TRBV6-5 and TRBJ2-7; a possible D gene is TRBD2 (6 bases). From germline, CDR1 is MNHEY and CDR2 SVGAGI. The CDR3 runs to 11 residues. The CDR3 nucleotides are TGTGCCAGCAGTTCCCCACGGGAGCAGAACTTC. Residues: CASSSPREQNF.

The V call is TRBV6-6, the J call TRBJ1-1, with D maybe TRBD1 (5 bases). Trimming cost V 6 bases and J 8 bases, with 22 bases left between them. The CDR3 contains 15 residues. Germline V lookup: CDR1 MNHNY, CDR2 SVGAGI (reference sequence). This chain's CDR3 is CASRYEANRGTEAFF. CDR3 DNA sequence: TGTGCCAGCAGATACGAGGCAAATCGGGGCACCGAAGCTTTCTTT.

Concerning this clonotype itself: The junction does not match germline at one end; this may be a read error. This rearrangement joins TRBV11-2 to TRBJ1-2, with 8 bases that match TRBD1. CDR1 SGHAT and CDR2 FQNNGV come from the germline V gene. The CDR3 runs to 13 residues. This CDR3 is CATSSTGVNGYTF. CDR3 nucleotide sequence: TGTGCCACCAGCTCGACAGGGGTAAATGGCTACACCTTC.

In regard to this clonotype: Possible read error: a much larger clone is one base away. V and J are TRBV6-1 and TRBJ1-1; TRBD1 matches at 9 bases. Unmatched junction bases numbered 10, after V lost 6 bases and J lost 5 bases. This CDR3 comprises 15 residues. CDR1 MNHNS and CDR2 SASEGT come from the germline V gene. The CDR3 coding sequence is TGTGCCAGCAGGAAGGAAGGACAGGGGAGAACTGAAGCTTTCTTT. This codes for CASRKEGQGRTEAFF.

In DNA, the CDR3 is TGTGCCAGCAGCCTAGGACGGCCCGCGGAGAACTATGGCTACACCTTC. Translating gives CASSLGRPAENYGYTF. The rearrangement links TRBV7-8 to TRBJ1-2, with no clear D. Germline V gene sequence: CDR1 SGHVS, CDR2 FQNEAQ. V dropped 5 bases and J dropped 2 bases, with 18 bases sitting between them. CDR3 length: 16 amino acids.

Remarks on this clonotype: A much larger clone differs from this one at a single base, so this may be a read error. CDR3 residues: CTSSDAGVKETQYF. The CDR3 DNA is TGCACCAGCAGTGATGCGGGAGTAAAAGAGACCCAGTACTTC. The V call is TRBV10-2, the J call TRBJ2-5; TRBD2 aligns across 7 bases. The germline gives CDR1 WSHSY, CDR2 SAAADI. The CDR3 has 14 amino acids.

This clonotype has at least ten counts. The V call is TRBV11-2, the J call TRBJ2-5; D might be TRBD1 (6 bases). Per the germline V gene, CDR1 is SGHAT and CDR2 is FQNNGV. This CDR3 spans 15 amino acids. V lost 1 base to trimming and J lost 2 bases, with 11 bases between them. This chain's CDR3 is CASSLGGHLQETQYF. CDR3 nucleotide sequence: TGTGCCAGCAGCTTAGGGGGACACCTACAAGAGACCCAGTACTTC.

This sequence joins TRBV28 and TRBJ2-7; D is perhaps TRBD2 (7 bases). Germline V gene sequence: CDR1 MDHEN, CDR2 SYDVKM. The CDR3 runs 12 residues. Trimming pared 8 bases from V and 3 bases from J, leaving 11 bases between. Here the CDR3 reads CASRGAFYEQYF. In nucleotides, the CDR3 is TGTGCCAGCCGGGGGGCGTTCTACGAGCAGTACTTC.

This clonotype was found many times. This sequence joins TRBV11-2 and TRBJ2-7; D remains ambiguous. This CDR3 comprises 13 residues. Germline CDR1 reads SGHAT; CDR2 reads FQNNGV. The ends were cut back, 7 bases at V and 2 bases at J, with 12 bases in the middle. The CDR3 bases are TGTGCCAGCAAAGGAAAAGGGCCCTACGAGCAGTACTTC. As protein: CASKGKGPYEQYF. The full variable domain, completed using reference TRBV11-2 and TRBJ2-7, is EAGVAQSPRYKIIEKRQSVAFWCNPISGHATLYWYQQILGQGPKLLIQFQNNGVVDDSQLPKDRFSAERLKGVDSTLKIQPAKLEDSAVYLCASKGKGPYEQYFGPGTRLTVT.

As concerns this clonotype: As the CDR3 is not closed by the conserved phenylalanine or tryptophan, this likely results from a read error. The V and J genes are TRBV4-2 and TRBJ2-1, with 7 bases fitting TRBD2. There are 15 residues in the CDR3. Germline assignment: CDR1 LGHNA and CDR2 YNFKEQ. The DNA for the CDR3 is TGTGCCAGTAGCCCCCGGGGAGGGACGGACAATGAGCAGTTCGTC. Protein product: CASSPRGGTDNEQFV.

The rearrangement links TRBV5-1 to TRBJ2-1; 10 nucleotides line up with TRBD2. The CDR3 is made up of 18 amino acids. Germline assignment: CDR1 SGHRS and CDR2 YFSETQ. Trimming took 4 bases from V and 7 from J; bases not matched to a gene: 17. The CDR3 DNA follows: TGCGCCAGCAGCCTGTGTCCTAGCGGGAGCCTAAGTAGGAATGAGCAGTTCTTC. It codes for CASSLCPSGSLSRNEQFF.

Points on this clonotype: A much larger clone sits a single nucleotide away, making a read error possible. This chain joins TRBV29-1 and TRBJ2-7, with a tentative D call TRBD2 (6 bases). CDR3 length equals 14 residues. Germline V CDR1 and CDR2: SQVTM, ANQGSEA. CDR3 sequence (DNA): TGCGGCGTTGTGAAGGAGGGGATCCCATACGAGCAGTACTTC. This sequence encodes CGVVKEGIPYEQYF.

For the CDR3, the DNA is TGTGCCGGAGGATACAGTGGACCCTCCTACGAGCAGTACTTC. Encoded protein: CAGGYSGPSYEQYF. V gene TRBV7-9 combines with J gene TRBJ2-7, with a weak D call TRBD2 (5 bases). The CDR3 totals 14 residues. Trimming stripped 11 bases from V and 0 bases from J, with 17 bases between. Germline V gives CDR1 SEHNR, CDR2 FQNEAQ (reference sequence).